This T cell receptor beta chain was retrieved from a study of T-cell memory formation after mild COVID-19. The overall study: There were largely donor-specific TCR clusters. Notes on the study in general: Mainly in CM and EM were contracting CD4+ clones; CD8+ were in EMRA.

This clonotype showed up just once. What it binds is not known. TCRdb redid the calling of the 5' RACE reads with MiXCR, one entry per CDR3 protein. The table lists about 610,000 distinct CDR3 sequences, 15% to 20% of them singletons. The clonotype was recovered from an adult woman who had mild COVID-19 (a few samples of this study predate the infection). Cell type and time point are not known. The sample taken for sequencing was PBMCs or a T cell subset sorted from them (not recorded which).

The CDR3 DNA follows: TGTGCCACCAGTGGCGGGGCTAATGAAAAACTGTTTTTT. This gives the protein CATSGGANEKLFF. This chain connects TRBV24-1 to TRBJ1-4; D not certain. V was cut by 5 bases and J by 3 bases, with 6 bases left in between. This CDR3 spans 13 amino acids. CDR1 is KGHDR, CDR2 SFDVKD, per germline.